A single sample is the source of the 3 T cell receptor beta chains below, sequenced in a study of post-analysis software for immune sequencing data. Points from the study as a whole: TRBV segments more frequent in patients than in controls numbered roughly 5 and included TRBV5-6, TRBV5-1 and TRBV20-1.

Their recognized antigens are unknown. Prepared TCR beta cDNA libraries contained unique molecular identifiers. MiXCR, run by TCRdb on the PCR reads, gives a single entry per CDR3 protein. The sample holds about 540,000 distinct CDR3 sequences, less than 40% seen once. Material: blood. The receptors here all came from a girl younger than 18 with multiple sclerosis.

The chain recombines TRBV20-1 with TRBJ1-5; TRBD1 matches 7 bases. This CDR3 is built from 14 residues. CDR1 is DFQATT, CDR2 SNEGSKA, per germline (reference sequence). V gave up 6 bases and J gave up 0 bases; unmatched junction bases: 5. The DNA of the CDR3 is TGCAGTGCCCTGACAGGGTATAGCAATCAGCCCCAGCATTTT. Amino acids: CSALTGYSNQPQHF.

The DNA for the CDR3 is TGTGCCAGCAGTTACTCGACTACTAACTATGGCTACACCTTC. Translation gives CASSYSTTNYGYTF. This sequence joins TRBV6-8 and TRBJ1-2; D call uncertain. The CDR3 is 14 residues long. Trimming took off 0 bases at V and 0 bases at J, with 5 bases between the two ends. Germline CDR1 reads MNHGY; CDR2 reads SAAAGT.

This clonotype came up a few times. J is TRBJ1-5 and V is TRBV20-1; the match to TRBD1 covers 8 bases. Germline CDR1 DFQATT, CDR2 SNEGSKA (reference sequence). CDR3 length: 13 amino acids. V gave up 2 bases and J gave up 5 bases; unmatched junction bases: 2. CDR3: CSARQGADQPQHF. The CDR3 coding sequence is TGCAGTGCTAGACAGGGGGCGGATCAGCCCCAGCATTTT.